Below, one T cell receptor beta chain is given with its context. This CDR3 comprises 16 residues. The germline CDR1 and CDR2 sequences are SGHRS and YFSETQ. These data originate in a study of monozygotic twins with inflammatory bowel disease. Incorporation of UMIs carrying a 6-nucleotide sample barcode was performed by template switching. TCRdb reprocessed the 5' RACE reads, with one entry per CDR3 protein and no DNA. The sample totals approximately 380,000 distinct CDR3 sequences. This TCR was recovered from a human donor with ulcerative colitis or Crohn's disease, or a healthy co-twin of an affected twin (not recorded which). V usage is TRBV5-1 and J usage is TRBJ1-3; TCRdb proposes TRBD1, but this gene call is untestable without DNA. The sequenced sample consisted of blood. The CDR3 sequence is CASSSSTGPSGNTIYF.